A selection of T cell receptor beta chains follows, all from one sample in a study of T-cell memory formation after mild COVID-19. TCRdb itself ran the 5' RACE reads through MiXCR, one entry per CDR3 protein. The table shows 450,000 or so distinct CDR3 sequences, with around 20% occurring only once. The sample comprised PBMCs or a T cell subset sorted from them (not recorded which). The origin of the receptors is an adult woman who had mild COVID-19 (a few samples of this study predate the infection). Cell type and time point are not known. CDR3s include the opening cysteine and the closing phenylalanine or tryptophan. Each record gives: J gene, V gene, CDR3 protein.

TRBJ2-3 TRBV5-4 CASSPIREPTQYF
TRBJ2-1 TRBV2 CASSDQGVGEQFF
TRBJ2-2 TRBV15 CATSRGTGNTGELFF
TRBJ1-1 TRBV6-2/TRBV6-3 CASSYAGGRNTEAFF
TRBJ1-2 TRBV20-1 CSARRAGRSNYGYTF
TRBJ1-5 TRBV4-1 CASSHVNQPQHF
TRBJ2-3 TRBV4-1 CASGSFGTVSRTDTQYF
TRBJ1-2 TRBV12-3/TRBV12-4 CASSRTGAPGYTF
TRBJ2-2 TRBV4-1 CASSRPGQGNTGELFF
TRBJ2-4 TRBV3-1 CASSPKGLGGNIQYF
TRBJ1-1 TRBV29-1 CSVEATGYGTEAFF
TRBJ1-2 TRBV7-9 CASSLPRTGTYYGYTF
TRBJ1-1 TRBV25-1 CASSEAQGRGTEASF
TRBJ2-2 TRBV5-1 CASSGTGSGTGELFF
TRBJ2-1 TRBV5-6 CASSLETGTETYNEQFF
TRBJ1-2 TRBV6-5 CASSYIGINYGYTF
TRBJ1-5 TRBV12-3/TRBV12-4 CASSLRSARMSQHF
TRBJ2-5 TRBV20-1 CSASAPSGNKVWEETQYF
TRBJ2-5 TRBV15 CATSRDAAEETQYF
TRBJ1-5 TRBV12-3/TRBV12-4 CASKGGIRGSNQPQHF
TRBJ2-1 TRBV6-5 CASSYNPTGGRNEQFF
TRBJ2-7 TRBV3-1 CASSHSDGALEQYF
TRBJ2-3 TRBV29-1 CSVGPPATGLSTDTQYF
TRBJ1-5 TRBV9 CASSASGTGSQPQHF
TRBJ2-5 TRBV5-1 CASTLGASGYQETQYF
TRBJ2-1 TRBV5-4 CASARGTVNEQFF
TRBJ2-5 TRBV11-3 CASSLVYRPSQETQYF
TRBJ2-1 TRBV9 CASSSEPGLHNEQFF
TRBJ1-2 TRBV7-2 CASSLSAGFGYTF
TRBJ2-5 TRBV7-9 CASSLKRQGLETQYF
TRBJ2-3 TRBV6-6 CASRRGLAGGASTDTQYF
TRBJ2-7 TRBV12-3/TRBV12-4 CASTSGTRPYEQYF
TRBJ2-7 TRBV5-1 CASSFLGQGAGEQYF
TRBJ1-1 TRBV10-3 CAISGTGGYYNTEAFF
TRBJ2-3 TRBV7-2 CASSQTSGGADTQYF
TRBJ1-5 TRBV5-5 CASSLESIRGVNQPQHF
TRBJ2-3 TRBV7-3 CASSPGGGDTQYF
TRBJ2-1 TRBV20-1 CSARAEAGTYNEQFF
TRBJ2-1 TRBV3-1 CASSRPAGLRDEQFF
TRBJ2-1 TRBV27 CASSLSGTGHVRQFF
TRBJ2-2 TRBV7-9 CASSFGGYTGELFF
TRBJ2-7 TRBV5-1 CASSLEQGRRQYF